Each of the 15 T cell receptor beta chains below was sequenced from the same sample in a study of CD4 T cell repertoires in COVID-19. The assay was immunoSEQ multiplex PCR, and TCRdb's table has in-frame clones only and misses some. The data contain about 75,000 clones, about 83% of them seen just once; the ten biggest clones take up roughly 0.6%. The sequenced sample was CD4+ T cells from peripheral blood, obtained after recovery from COVID-19. Receptors originate from a human donor who had COVID-19.

The gene calls are TRBV5-8 and TRBJ2-3; TRBD2 matches 7 bases. CDR3 length: 15 residues. Trimming at V came to 4 bases and at J to 0 bases, leaving 5 bases not matched to a gene. Germline values: CDR1 SGHTS, CDR2 YDEGEE. In DNA, the CDR3 is TGTGCCAGCAGCCTCAGCGGGACCAGCACAGATACGCAGTATTTT. Protein: CASSLSGTSTDTQYF.

The chain uses TRBV27 and TRBJ1-1; D perhaps matches TRBD1 (5 bases). Germline CDR1 MNHEY, CDR2 SMNVEV (reference sequence). V was clipped by 2 bases and J by 9 bases, with 22 bases between them. This CDR3 spans 16 amino acids. CDR3 amino acids: CASSLTSGTDLLKAFF. CDR3 DNA sequence: TGTGCCAGCAGTTTAACATCCGGGACGGACTTGTTAAAAGCTTTCTTT.

This clone was seen only once. The rearrangement links TRBV29-1 to TRBJ1-4; D is uncertain. This CDR3 is 13 amino acids long. Germline V gene lookup returns CDR1 SQVTM and CDR2 ANQGSEA. V shed 4 bases and J shed 0 bases, with 6 bases lying between them. CDR3 amino acids: CSVGPSTNEKLFF. For the CDR3, the DNA is TGCAGCGTTGGACCTTCAACTAATGAAAAACTGTTTTTT.

The V gene is TRBV18, the J gene TRBJ1-5, with D unresolved. Trimming removed 3 bases at V and 5 bases at J, with 8 bases between. This CDR3 has 13 residues. CDR1 is KGHSH and CDR2 is LQKENI in the germline V gene. The CDR3 region is CASSPNRDQPQHF. For the CDR3, the DNA is TGTGCCAGCTCACCCAACCGGGATCAGCCCCAGCATTTT.

The V and J genes are TRBV6-1 and TRBJ2-7; a weak D match, TRBD1 (6 bases). V shed 3 bases and J shed 2 bases, with 11 bases lying between them. This CDR3 contains 14 residues. In germline, CDR1 is MNHNS, CDR2 SASEGT. CDR3: CASSEVKGAYEQYF. For the CDR3, the DNA is TGTGCCAGCAGTGAGGTAAAGGGGGCCTACGAGCAGTACTTC.

V is TRBV5-1 and J is TRBJ1-3; TRBD1 agrees at 7 bases. V shed 4 bases and J 3 bases; nucleotides not matched to a gene: 7. The CDR3 runs 15 residues. Germline values: CDR1 SGHRS, CDR2 YFSETQ. CDR3 in DNA: TGCGCCAGCAGCCAAGGGGGCGTGAGTGGAAACACCATATATTTT. Translating gives CASSQGGVSGNTIYF.

This chain links TRBV30 with TRBJ2-1; no definite D call. Trimming cost V 1 base and J 10 bases, with 23 bases left between them. The CDR3 totals 16 residues. In germline, CDR1 is GTSNPN, CDR2 SVGIG (reference sequence). The CDR3 loop is CAWSEEPGPLRGEQFF. The CDR3 nucleotides are TGTGCCTGGAGTGAGGAGCCCGGGCCCCTTCGCGGAGAGCAGTTCTTC.

The rearrangement uses TRBV5-1 and TRBJ1-2; D is uncertain. The CDR3 is 15 amino acids. Germline V lookup: CDR1 SGHRS, CDR2 YFSETQ. Trimming shortened V by 4 bases and J by 2 bases, and 15 bases separated the two germline ends. The CDR3 here is CASSRTPEINYGYTF. The CDR3 DNA reads as TGCGCCAGCAGCCGTACGCCCGAGATCAACTATGGCTACACCTTC.

This clone has just a few counts. The rearrangement joins TRBV3-1 (or the pseudogene TRBV3-2) to TRBJ1-2; D gene uncertain. Looked up from germline, CDR1 is LGHDT and CDR2 is YNNKEL (reference sequence). The CDR3 contains 13 residues. V gave up 4 bases and J gave up 4 bases, with 10 bases separating them. Here the CDR3 reads CASSLGEGYGYTF. For the CDR3, the DNA is TGTGCCAGCAGCCTCGGGGAAGGCTATGGCTACACCTTC.

This chain joins TRBV5-1 and TRBJ2-5, with a weak D call TRBD2 (6 bases). The CDR3 sequence is 13 residues long. CDR1 is SGHRS, CDR2 YFSETQ, per germline. V was shortened by 0 bases and J by 5 bases, with 8 bases between the two germline ends. The CDR3 region is CASSLALAETQYF. The CDR3 DNA reads as TGCGCCAGCAGCTTGGCCCTAGCGGAGACCCAGTACTTC. Supplemented by reference TRBV5-1 and TRBJ2-5, the full variable domain reads KAGVTQTPRYLIKTRGQQVTLSCSPISGHRSVSWYQQTPGQGLQFLFEYFSETQRNKGNFPGRFSGRQFSNSRSEMNVSTLELGDSALYLCASSLALAETQYFGPGTRLLVL.

To note about this clone: Distinct nucleotide sequences in the sample also encode this CDR3. This chain uses TRBV28 with TRBJ2-7; D is undetermined. The germline V gene has CDR1 MDHEN and CDR2 SYDVKM. This CDR3 comprises 12 residues. The V end lost 2 bases, the J end lost 2 bases, and 4 bases lay between the germline ends. CDR3 amino acids: CASSLTPYEQYF. The CDR3 DNA reads as TGTGCCAGCAGTTTAACACCCTACGAGCAGTACTTC.

This chain joins TRBV7-2 and TRBJ1-1; D remains ambiguous. Trimming removed 4 bases at V and 4 bases at J, with 10 bases between. The germline V gene encodes CDR1 SGHTA and CDR2 FQGNSA. The CDR3 runs to 13 residues. The CDR3 loop is CASSSAPGTEAFF. The CDR3 DNA follows: TGTGCCAGCAGCTCTGCACCAGGCACTGAAGCTTTCTTT.

The gene calls are TRBV4-1 and TRBJ1-1; D is ambiguous. The germline V and J ends were trimmed by 5 bases and 4 bases, with 14 bases remaining between them. This CDR3 is 14 amino acids long. The V gene's germline CDR1 is MGHRA and CDR2 YSYEKL. The CDR3 is CASSGGPGSTEAFF. In DNA, the CDR3 is TGCGCCAGCAGCGGAGGCCCGGGTAGCACTGAAGCTTTCTTT.

The chain has TRBV2 and TRBJ2-7, with D uncertain. The V end was cut by 4 bases, the J end by 3 bases, with 10 bases between. The CDR3 is made up of 13 amino acids. Per the germline V gene, CDR1 is SNHLY and CDR2 is FYNNEI. CDR3 loop: CASSGPGNYEQYF. Written as DNA, the CDR3 is TGTGCCAGCAGTGGTCCAGGAAACTACGAGCAGTACTTC.

The V call is TRBV12-3 or TRBV12-4, the J call TRBJ2-7; D is possibly TRBD2 (6 bases). V lost 8 bases to trimming and J lost 5 bases, with 16 bases between them. CDR3 size: 13 residues. For the CDR3, the DNA is TGTGCCAGCCGCCAGGGAGGCCCCCACGAGCAGTACTTC. Its protein product is CASRQGGPHEQYF.